This passage covers 28 T cell receptor beta chains from one sample sequenced in a study of cytomegalovirus exposure and HLA in healthy donors. The PCR had 60 Vbeta and 13 Jbeta primers. The table came from immunoSEQ multiplex PCR; TCRdb's copy has only in-frame clones and leaves some out. The sample holds 100,000 to 150,000 clones. Sequencing was carried out using PBMCs. The receptors originated from a woman in her thirties or forties in good health and CMV-seronegative.

The V and J genes are TRBV19 and TRBJ1-2; 8 bases agree with TRBD1. Per germline, CDR1 LNHDA and CDR2 SQIVND (reference sequence). The junction had 4 bases not matched to a gene; V was cut back by 2 bases and J by 2 bases. The CDR3 spans 15 residues. The CDR3 DNA is TGTGCCAGTAGTATATCTCGGGACAGGAACTATGGCTACACCTTC. Amino acids: CASSISRDRNYGYTF.

The gene calls are TRBV10-3 and TRBJ1-2, with a possible D match to TRBD1 (5 bases). The V end lost 0 bases, the J end lost 2 bases, and 7 bases lay between the germline ends. Germline V gene lookup returns CDR1 ENHRY and CDR2 SYGVKD. The CDR3 contains 14 residues. In DNA, the CDR3 is TGTGCCATCAGTGAGTCGACAGAGAACTATGGCTACACCTTC. Its translation: CAISESTENYGYTF.

The chain is built from TRBV28 and TRBJ2-7, with TRBD1 matching 9 bases. Trimming cost V 6 bases and J 3 bases; bases outside gene matches: 3. This CDR3 spans 13 amino acids. Germline loops: CDR1 MDHEN, CDR2 SYDVKM. CDR3 sequence: CASSWDRDYEQYF. For the CDR3, the DNA is TGTGCCAGCAGCTGGGACAGGGACTACGAGCAGTACTTC.

Comments on this clone: Other DNA sequences from this sample encode an identical CDR3 as well. The V and J genes are TRBV7-3 and TRBJ2-3, with TRBD2 identical over 8 bases. This CDR3 spans 16 amino acids. In germline, CDR1 is SGHTA, CDR2 FQGTGA. Trimming at V came to 2 bases and at J to 0 bases, leaving 4 bases not matched to a gene. The CDR3 nucleotides are TGTGCCAGCAGCTTAGGGGCGGGGGGCAGCACAGATACGCAGTATTTT. It translates to CASSLGAGGSTDTQYF. The complete variable domain, with remaining parts taken from reference TRBV7-3 and TRBJ2-3, reads GAGVSQTPSNKVTEKGKYVELRCDPISGHTALYWYRQSLGQGPEFLIYFQGTGAADDSGLPNDRFFAVRPEGSVSTLKIQRTERGDSAVYLCASSLGAGGSTDTQYFGPGTRLTVL.

This sequence joins TRBV4-1 and TRBJ2-5; D may be TRBD1 (9 bases). CDR3 length equals 16 residues. Germline assignment: CDR1 MGHRA and CDR2 YSYEKL. V lost 4 bases and J lost 3, with 18 bases in between. In DNA form, the CDR3 reads TGCGCCAGCAGCCTAGGACAGGGGACTAGTAAAGAGACCCAGTACTTC. Translating gives CASSLGQGTSKETQYF.

As DNA, the CDR3 is TGTGCCAGCAGCTTAGGGTTGGCAGGAAACACCATATATTTT. Its protein is CASSLGLAGNTIYF. The chain combines TRBV7-9 with TRBJ1-3; no clear D. Per the germline V gene, CDR1 is SEHNR and CDR2 is FQNEAQ (reference sequence). The germline V and J ends were trimmed by 1 base and 4 bases, with 8 bases remaining between them. CDR3 length: 14 residues.

The rearrangement links TRBV15 to TRBJ2-3; 14 bases match TRBD2. The CDR3 consists of 18 residues. V lost 3 bases, J lost 3 bases, and 8 bases stayed unmatched. CDR1 is LNHNV, CDR2 YYDKDF, per germline (reference sequence). CDR3 protein: CATSSMPGLAGVTDTQYF. DNA for the CDR3: TGTGCCACCAGCAGTATGCCGGGACTAGCGGGGGTTACAGATACGCAGTATTTT.

Turning to this clone: A read error is likely, as this CDR3 ends without the conserved phenylalanine or tryptophan. The DNA is omitted, as the CDR3 cannot be located on it reliably, and the CDR3 follows TCRdb's listing. The rearrangement links TRBV7-5 to TRBJ2-7; the D segment call TRBD1 is taken from the table without a DNA check. TRBV7-5 is an annotated pseudogene. The CDR3 spans 12 amino acids, including both terminal residues. The CDR3 is CVRSLVWRDREN.

The gene calls are TRBV10-3 and TRBJ2-6, with D perhaps matching TRBD2 (6 bases). Per the germline V gene, CDR1 is ENHRY and CDR2 is SYGVKD. The CDR3 is made up of 16 amino acids. The V end lost 11 bases, the J end lost 0 bases, and 17 bases lay between the germline ends. Here the CDR3 reads CASKGGSRSGANVLTF. The CDR3, as DNA: TGTGCCTCGAAGGGAGGTTCGCGCTCTGGGGCCAACGTCCTGACTTTC.

The CDR3 DNA reads TGTGCCAGTAGTCCCCATCGACAGGGGCGGCCTAATGAAAAACTGTTTTTT. This sequence encodes CASSPHRQGRPNEKLFF. The chain has TRBV19 and TRBJ1-4, with TRBD1 matching 8 bases. The CDR3 sequence is 17 residues long. With 5 bases clipped from V and 3 bases from J, the junction kept 11 bases outside the gene matches. Germline V lookup: CDR1 LNHDA, CDR2 SQIVND (reference sequence).

V is TRBV7-9 and J is TRBJ2-2; the match to TRBD1 covers 8 bases. Germline trimming cut 5 bases from V and 5 bases from J; bases unmatched to any gene: 10. This CDR3 is built from 16 residues. Germline CDR1 is SEHNR and CDR2 is FQNEAQ (reference sequence). The DNA for the CDR3 is TGTGCCAGCAGCACCCGACAGGGGATGGGAACCGGGGAGCTGTTTTTT. As protein: CASSTRQGMGTGELFF.

The rearrangement joins TRBV5-1 to TRBJ1-3; possible D gene TRBD1, 5 bases. V was pared by 0 bases and J by 4 bases, with 14 bases between. This CDR3 region has 16 residues. Germline V gives CDR1 SGHRS, CDR2 YFSETQ. The CDR3 nucleotides are TGCGCCAGCAGCTTGGCCGGGCCAGGGCGGGGAAACACCATATATTTT. Its protein is CASSLAGPGRGNTIYF. Together with reference TRBV5-1 and TRBJ1-3, the CDR3 gives the full variable domain: KAGVTQTPRYLIKTRGQQVTLSCSPISGHRSVSWYQQTPGQGLQFLFEYFSETQRNKGNFPGRFSGRQFSNSRSEMNVSTLELGDSALYLCASSLAGPGRGNTIYFGEGSWLTVV.

V is TRBV7-3 and J is TRBJ1-2, with TRBD1 matching 8 bases. CDR1 and CDR2 from the germline V gene are SGHTA and FQGTGA. The CDR3 spans 14 residues. The trim removed 2 bases at V and 6 bases at J, leaving 5 bases unmatched. The CDR3 nucleotides read TGTGCCAGCAGCTTAGGGGGACAGGCGAATGGCTACACCTTC. This translates into CASSLGGQANGYTF.

The V call is TRBV11-2, the J call TRBJ2-2; 7 bases line up with TRBD1. Germline CDR1 reads SGHAT; CDR2 reads FQNNGV. The CDR3 spans 16 residues. The junction had 12 bases not matched to a gene; V was cut back by 9 bases and J by 2 bases. The CDR3 loop reads CASFEQGPVNTGELFF. As DNA, the CDR3 is TGTGCCAGTTTCGAACAGGGGCCAGTCAACACCGGGGAGCTGTTTTTT. The complete variable domain, with remaining parts taken from reference TRBV11-2 and TRBJ2-2, reads EAGVAQSPRYKIIEKRQSVAFWCNPISGHATLYWYQQILGQGPKLLIQFQNNGVVDDSQLPKDRFSAERLKGVDSTLKIQPAKLEDSAVYLCASFEQGPVNTGELFFGEGSRLTVL.

V is TRBV28 and J is TRBJ1-2, with a possible D match to TRBD1 (6 bases). The germline CDR1 and CDR2 sequences are MDHEN and SYDVKM. The V gene lost 6 bases and the J gene lost 3 bases, with 14 bases spanning the gap. CDR3 length equals 14 residues. CDR3 loop: CASRQGLDHYGYTF. CDR3 DNA sequence: TGTGCCAGCAGACAGGGTCTTGATCACTATGGCTACACCTTC.

V and J are TRBV5-6 and TRBJ1-6; 9 bases are shared with TRBD1. CDR3 size: 14 residues. Germline-derived CDR1 and CDR2 are SGHDT and YYEEEE. V gave up 7 bases and J gave up 7 bases; unmatched junction bases: 6. The DNA of the CDR3 is TGTGCCAGCCAGACAGGGGGTTACAATTCACCCCTCCACTTT. Its protein product is CASQTGGYNSPLHF.

The chain carries TRBV7-9 and TRBJ2-7; TRBD2 agrees at 9 bases. Germline trimming cut 2 bases from V and 6 bases from J; bases unmatched to any gene: 5. Germline CDR1 reads SEHNR; CDR2 reads FQNEAQ (reference sequence). CDR3 length: 14 residues. In nucleotides, the CDR3 is TGTGCCAGCAGCTTACTGGCGGGGGGGCCCGAGCAGTACTTC. Protein sequence: CASSLLAGGPEQYF.

The chain carries TRBV5-6 and TRBJ1-4; D is unclear. The CDR3 extends over 16 amino acids. Germline lookup yields CDR1 SGHDT and CDR2 YYEEEE. With 2 bases removed from V and 0 bases from J, the gap between germline ends came to 11 bases. CDR3 coding DNA: TGTGCCAGCAGCTTAAAATTAACTGCAACTAATGAAAAACTGTTTTTT. This codes for CASSLKLTATNEKLFF.

The chain uses TRBV5-6 and TRBJ2-2; possibly TRBD1 for D (5 bases). The V gene lost 1 base and the J gene lost 6 bases, with 10 bases spanning the gap. The CDR3 consists of 14 residues. CDR1 and CDR2 (germline): SGHDT, YYEEEE. The CDR3 DNA reads TGTGCCAGCAGCTTGACAGGCAGCGCCGGGGAGCTGTTTTTT. Its protein product is CASSLTGSAGELFF.

The chain recombines TRBV4-1 with TRBJ1-1; 9 bases are shared with TRBD1. The CDR3 totals 15 residues. Germline V gene lookup returns CDR1 MGHRA and CDR2 YSYEKL. V was pared by 4 bases and J by 0 bases, with 3 bases of the junction left unmatched. Here the CDR3 reads CASSPDRGLNTEAFF. The CDR3 DNA sequence: TGCGCCAGCAGCCCGGACAGGGGCTTGAACACTGAAGCTTTCTTT.

The chain carries TRBV7-2 and TRBJ1-5; a possible D gene is TRBD1 (5 bases). The germline CDR1 and CDR2 sequences are SGHTA and FQGNSA. V lost 1 base to trimming and J lost 6 bases, with 7 bases between them. This CDR3 contains 13 residues. CDR3 coding DNA: TGTGCCAGCAGCTTAGGGGGGGTTCAGCCCCAGCATTTT. Protein sequence: CASSLGGVQPQHF.

The chain has TRBV7-9 and TRBJ2-7; 7 nucleotides line up with TRBD1. J lost 3 bases, V lost 1 base, and 9 bases had no gene match. The CDR3 is 16 amino acids. Germline V gene sequence: CDR1 SEHNR, CDR2 FQNEAQ (reference sequence). CDR3 coding DNA: TGTGCCAGCAGCTTAGGGACCGGGACAGTATACTACGAGCAGTACTTC. It encodes CASSLGTGTVYYEQYF.

This sequence joins TRBV27 and TRBJ1-5; a weak D match, TRBD1 (5 bases). The CDR3 consists of 15 residues. Germline-derived CDR1 and CDR2 are MNHEY and SMNVEV (reference sequence). The V end lost 1 base, the J end lost 1 base, and 8 bases lay between the germline ends. The CDR3 protein is CASSLFGGSNQPQHF. The DNA for the CDR3 is TGTGCCAGCAGTTTATTTGGGGGGAGCAATCAGCCCCAGCATTTT.

The chain employs TRBV6-5 and TRBJ1-5; no definite D call. The V end lost 6 bases, the J end lost 2 bases, and 11 bases lay between the germline ends. Germline CDR1 MNHEY, CDR2 SVGAGI. The CDR3 loop spans 14 amino acids. CDR3 DNA: TGTGCCAGCAGCATTAGCGGGGGCAATCAGCCCCAGCATTTT. It yields the protein CASSISGGNQPQHF.

The genes are TRBV7-2 and TRBJ2-5; perhaps TRBD2 as D (6 bases). The V gene lost 6 bases and the J gene lost 5 bases, with 10 bases spanning the gap. This CDR3 is built from 12 residues. Germline values: CDR1 SGHTA, CDR2 FQGNSA. The CDR3, as DNA: TGTGCCAGCAGTCCAGGGAGGGAGACCCAGTACTTC. Protein: CASSPGRETQYF. The full variable domain, rest sourced from reference TRBV7-2 and TRBJ2-5, is GAGVSQSPSNKVTEKGKDVELRCDPISGHTALYWYRQSLGQGLEFLIYFQGNSAPDKSGLPSDRFSAERTGGSVSTLTIQRTQQEDSAVYLCASSPGRETQYFGPGTRLLVL.

The V call is TRBV27, the J call TRBJ1-6, with TRBD1 matching over 7 bases. Germline lookup yields CDR1 MNHEY and CDR2 SMNVEV (reference sequence). The CDR3 totals 14 residues. Trimming at V came to 2 bases and at J to 10 bases, leaving 5 bases not matched to a gene. In nucleotides, the CDR3 is TGTGCCAGCAGTTTAAGACAGGGTTTGTCACCCCTCCACTTT. It is translated as CASSLRQGLSPLHF.

The chain combines TRBV5-4 with TRBJ2-7; TRBD1 matches at 8 bases. The CDR3 runs 14 residues. Trimming took 0 bases from V and 5 from J; bases not matched to a gene: 4. Per germline, CDR1 SGHNT and CDR2 YYREEE (reference sequence). The CDR3 DNA sequence: TGTGCCAGCAGCTTGGGACAGGGGAGCAACGAGCAGTACTTC. Amino acid sequence: CASSLGQGSNEQYF.

The chain recombines TRBV5-1 with TRBJ1-2; a possible D gene is TRBD1 (5 bases). Trimming removed 2 bases at V and 3 bases at J, with 14 bases between. In germline, CDR1 is SGHRS, CDR2 YFSETQ. The CDR3 totals 15 residues. The CDR3 protein is CASSLGRALDYGYTF. As DNA, the CDR3 is TGCGCCAGCAGCTTAGGCAGGGCTTTGGACTATGGCTACACCTTC.